Presented here are 9 T cell receptor beta chains from one specimen sequenced in a study of PD-L1 blockade in urothelial cancer. Method: immunoSEQ multiplex PCR; TCRdb's copy keeps in-frame clones and lacks some. Found here are some 41,000 clones, 88% of them singletons; the top ten hold roughly 3.9%. Source: PBMCs, taken around atezolizumab (anti-PD-L1) treatment. The receptors shown here come from a man older than 75 with urothelial cancer.

The chain employs TRBV2 and TRBJ2-1, with 13 bases lining up with TRBD2. The germline gives CDR1 SNHLY, CDR2 FYNNEI. With V trimmed by 7 bases and J by 6 bases, 9 bases remained unmatched. The CDR3 consists of 16 residues. The DNA for the CDR3 is TGTGCCAGCACCACTAGCGGGAGGGCCATTGCCAATGAGCAGTTCTTC. Its translation: CASTTSGRAIANEQFF.

The CDR3, as DNA: TGTGCCAGCAGCTTAGCGTCGCAGGGGAGGGATGGCTACACCTTC. Translating gives CASSLASQGRDGYTF. The V gene is TRBV7-8, the J gene TRBJ1-2, with D possibly TRBD1 on 6 matching bases. Germline CDR1 SGHVS, CDR2 FQNEAQ. Trimming took 0 bases from V and 6 from J, leaving 14 bases between them. This CDR3 has 15 residues.

The V gene is TRBV4-1, the J gene TRBJ2-2; 7 bases match TRBD1. V dropped 0 bases and J dropped 5; count of bases not matched to a gene: 6. CDR3 size: 16 residues. The germline V gene has CDR1 MGHRA and CDR2 YSYEKL. CDR3 sequence: CASSQEDRSGTGELFF. For the CDR3, the DNA is TGCGCCAGCAGCCAAGAGGACAGGAGTGGTACCGGGGAGCTGTTTTTT.

V usage is TRBV11-2 and J usage is TRBJ1-2, with a possible D match to TRBD1 (5 bases). The CDR3 has 13 amino acids. Germline CDR1 and CDR2: SGHAT and FQNNGV. V was cut by 8 bases and J by 3 bases, with 13 bases left in between. DNA of the CDR3: TGTGCCAGCCGGCCCCCGGGGGACTATGGCTACACCTTC. Translating it yields CASRPPGDYGYTF.

This chain links TRBV21-1 with TRBJ1-5. TRBV21-1 is marked as a pseudogene. The CDR3 sequence is 12 residues long. The CDR3 nucleotides read TGTGCCAGCAGCAAAGAAGGAGAGCCCCAGCATTTT. It yields the protein CASSKEGEPQHF.

This clone has a handful of counts. This chain links TRBV15 with TRBJ2-2, with TRBD1 identical over 7 bases. Germline CDR1 LNHNV, CDR2 YYDKDF (reference sequence). The CDR3 is 16 amino acids. J lost 6 bases, V lost 3 bases, and 10 bases had no gene match. DNA of the CDR3: TGTGCCACCAGCAGGGGGACAGCTGGGGTCTCCGGGGAGCTGTTTTTT. Translation: CATSRGTAGVSGELFF.

The chain recombines TRBV30 with TRBJ1-3; D not resolved. V lost 4 bases to trimming and J lost 2 bases, with 12 bases between them. The V gene's germline CDR1 is GTSNPN and CDR2 SVGIG (reference sequence). The CDR3 is made up of 14 amino acids. The CDR3 DNA sequence: TGTGCCTGGAATGTGGGCCTCCCTGGAAACACCATATATTTT. This codes for CAWNVGLPGNTIYF. The full variable domain, completed using reference TRBV30 and TRBJ1-3, is SQTIHQWPATLVQPVGSPLSLECTVEGTSNPNLYWYRQAAGRGLQLLFYSVGIGQISSEVPQNLSASRPQDRQFILSSKKLLLSDSGFYLCAWNVGLPGNTIYFGEGSWLTVV.

The chain has TRBV5-4 and TRBJ2-7, with TRBD1 matching 9 bases. V trimming: 3 bases; J trimming: 6 bases; junction bases outside the gene matches: 10. The CDR3 is 15 residues long. Per the germline V gene, CDR1 is SGHNT and CDR2 is YYREEE (reference sequence). The CDR3 region has the DNA TGTGCCAGCAGCTCTACTTTACAGGGGGCTCGCGAGCAGTACTTC. Protein: CASSSTLQGAREQYF.

V is TRBV6-5 and J is TRBJ1-3; D is uncertain. Trimming removed 0 bases from V and 3 bases from J, with 12 bases in between. The CDR3 is 16 residues long. The germline CDR1 and CDR2 sequences are MNHEY and SVGAGI. CDR3 region: CASSYSAGGGGNTIYF. CDR3 DNA: TGTGCCAGCAGTTACTCTGCCGGCGGAGGTGGAAACACCATATATTTT.